Described below is a single T cell receptor (beta chain) sequence and its context. The antigen remains undetermined. The sample is drawn from a study of cytomegalovirus exposure and HLA in healthy donors. A multiplex PCR was run with 60 Vbeta primers and 13 Jbeta primers. TCRdb's table, derived via immunoSEQ multiplex PCR, lists solely in-frame clones and lacks some. The sample contains roughly 100,000 clones, roughly three quarters of which appear only once. Study conclusions and caveats: The authors listed 180 or so TCR beta chains as cytomegalovirus-associated. Earlier findings revealed that most TCR beta V segments proved productive either about 87% or about 30% of the time. Follow-up analysis later connected one missense variant in DCLRE1C with trimming of TCR beta V- and J-genes.

This CDR3 contains 15 residues. CDR1 is MNHEY and CDR2 is SVGAGI in the germline V gene. V dropped 6 bases and J dropped 6; count of bases not matched to a gene: 10. This TCR was recovered from a man aged 35 to 55 in good health and CMV-seronegative. The rearrangement joins TRBV6-5 to TRBJ1-5; 8 nucleotides line up with TRBD1. Material for sequencing was PBMCs. The CDR3 DNA reads TGTGCCAGCAGCCCAGACAGGGGAGGACTTCAGCCCCAGCATTTT. Amino acids: CASSPDRGGLQPQHF.